The sample holds many counts of the clone carrying this TCR beta chain. Its specificity is unknown. Trimming pared 7 bases from V and 0 bases from J, leaving 17 bases between. The CDR3 is 16 amino acids. The sample originates from a study of T-cell reconstitution after alpha-beta-depleted transplantation in children. Molecular barcoding with unique molecular identifiers was used for the TCRbeta library. TCRdb analysed the PCR reads with MiXCR anew, one entry per CDR3 protein. This sample carries 250,000 to 300,000 distinct CDR3 sequences, approximately 10% of them seen once, and the ten largest clones take less than 25%. Notes on the study in general: Diversity and T-cell counts at one year after transplant derived mostly from new T cells. Approximately two months post-transplant, alpha-beta T cells reportedly originated from several hundred expanded graft clones. Some patients' high day-60 TCRbeta diversity was traced to surviving recipient T cells and thymic progenitors.

The sequences come from peripheral blood, collected 180 days after TCRalphabeta/CD19-depleted stem cell transplant. This clonotype was sampled from a male patient under 10 years old who had a stem cell transplant for chronic granulomatous disease, so the T cells may come from the graft donor. V gene TRBV12-3 or TRBV12-4 combines with J gene TRBJ2-3; tentatively, D is TRBD1 (5 bases). CDR3 amino acids: CASKKWGGSSTDTQYF. CDR3 nucleotide sequence: TGTGCCAGCAAAAAATGGGGCGGATCTAGCACAGATACGCAGTATTTT.